These 5 T cell receptor beta chains were all obtained from the same sample, sequenced in a study of blood T cell repertoires in COVID-19. TCRdb's table, derived via immunoSEQ multiplex PCR, lists solely in-frame clones and lacks some. The sample consists of around 100,000 clones, 80% to 85% of them appearing once. The sample consisted of peripheral blood. Receptors were obtained from a man aged 65-85 years with acute or convalescent COVID-19.

The chain has TRBV28 and TRBJ2-3, with D possibly TRBD1 on 5 matching bases. There are 13 residues in the CDR3. The V gene's germline CDR1 is MDHEN and CDR2 SYDVKM. Trimming left V 11 bases short and J 2 bases short, with 14 bases between. The CDR3 sequence: CAGSGQDTDTQYF. The CDR3 nucleotides read TGTGCCGGATCTGGACAAGACACAGATACGCAGTATTTT.

This clone was counted only a few times. This chain uses TRBV6-5 with TRBJ1-1, with D tentatively TRBD1 (6 bases). The CDR3 runs to 14 residues. Looked up from germline, CDR1 is MNHEY and CDR2 is SVGAGI. The V end was cut by 6 bases, the J end by 0 bases, with 11 bases between. The CDR3 is CASSPGDMNTEAFF. The DNA of the CDR3 is TGTGCCAGCAGCCCAGGGGACATGAACACTGAAGCTTTCTTT.

The CDR3 coding sequence is TGTGCCAGCAGCCCTTCAGCGGGCTATGGCTACACCTTC. This codes for CASSPSAGYGYTF. The V call is TRBV28, the J call TRBJ1-2; no definite D call. Trimming removed 6 bases at V and 4 bases at J, with 12 bases between. Germline CDR1 and CDR2: MDHEN and SYDVKM. This CDR3 has 13 amino acids.

The gene calls are TRBV24-1 and TRBJ1-1; possible D gene TRBD1, 5 bases. The CDR3 length is 13 residues. V was clipped by 6 bases and J by 1 base, with 8 bases between them. From germline, CDR1 is KGHDR and CDR2 SFDVKD. The CDR3 sequence is CATSRGKNTEAFF. The CDR3 DNA is TGTGCCACCAGTAGGGGAAAGAACACTGAAGCTTTCTTT.

For the CDR3, the DNA is TGTGCCAGCAGTTTATCGAAGGGACTAGCGGGGAGGACAGATACGCAGTATTTT. Translation gives CASSLSKGLAGRTDTQYF. V usage is TRBV27 and J usage is TRBJ2-3; TRBD2 matches 13 bases. The germline CDR1 and CDR2 sequences are MNHEY and SMNVEV (reference sequence). The V gene end was trimmed by 0 bases and the J gene end by 3 bases; junction bases not matched to a gene: 6. This CDR3 is built from 18 residues.